The 26 T cell receptor beta chains presented below share a single source sample, sequenced in a study of blood T cell repertoires in COVID-19. Sequencing was performed with immunoSEQ multiplex PCR; in TCRdb, only in-frame clones are kept and a portion is missing. The sample contains approximately 120,000 clones, around three quarters of which appear only once. Sequenced material: peripheral blood. These receptors originate from a human donor in a cohort sampled during active COVID-19.

The V and J genes are TRBV7-8 and TRBJ1-5, with TRBD1 matching 9 bases. The CDR3 sequence is 17 residues long. CDR1 SGHVS and CDR2 FQNEAQ come from the germline V gene. Unmatched junction bases numbered 12, after V lost 5 bases and J lost 4 bases. The CDR3 nucleotides read TGTGCCAGCAGCCTCACAGGGGGCTTTACCTCAAATCAGCCCCAGCATTTT. As protein: CASSLTGGFTSNQPQHF.

V gene TRBV5-6 combines with J gene TRBJ2-3; 7 bases map to TRBD2. The CDR3 runs to 17 residues. The J segment lost 4 bases and the V segment lost 0 bases, leaving 11 bases of the junction unmatched. CDR1 SGHDT and CDR2 YYEEEE come from the germline V gene. The CDR3 coding sequence is TGTGCCAGCAGCTTGGATTGGACTAGGTTCACCCCAGATACGCAGTATTTT. Its translation: CASSLDWTRFTPDTQYF.

This clone was detected only once. V usage is TRBV11-1 and J usage is TRBJ2-7; TRBD2 aligns across 8 bases. CDR3 length equals 17 residues. From germline, CDR1 is SGHAT and CDR2 FQDESV (reference sequence). V lost 0 bases, J lost 7 bases, and 14 bases stayed unmatched. The CDR3, as DNA: TGTGCCAGCAGCTTAGCGAACCGCGGGGGGCCACCCCTAGAGCAGTACTTC. Translated, it gives CASSLANRGGPPLEQYF.

V usage is TRBV6-5 and J usage is TRBJ1-5; D perhaps matches TRBD1 (5 bases). The CDR3 runs 15 residues. V was trimmed by 6 bases and J by 7 bases, leaving 19 bases between them. CDR1 and CDR2 from the germline V gene are MNHEY and SVGAGI. This CDR3 is CASSIAEGTGQPQHF. The DNA of the CDR3 is TGTGCCAGCAGCATAGCGGAGGGGACGGGACAGCCCCAGCATTTT.

The genes are TRBV2 and TRBJ2-7; maybe TRBD1 (5 bases). The V end lost 5 bases, the J end lost 1 base, and 15 bases lay between the germline ends. Germline-derived CDR1 and CDR2 are SNHLY and FYNNEI. CDR3 length: 15 residues. CDR3 protein: CASSKQVDGSYEQYF. CDR3 in DNA: TGTGCCAGCAGTAAACAGGTCGACGGTTCCTACGAGCAGTACTTC.

The chain carries TRBV19 and TRBJ2-5; possible D gene TRBD2, 6 bases. Per the germline V gene, CDR1 is LNHDA and CDR2 is SQIVND (reference sequence). V lost 1 base, J lost 2 bases, and 17 bases lay in between. The CDR3 covers 17 residues. The CDR3 here is CASSIGGAGSHQETQYF. The CDR3, as DNA: TGTGCCAGTAGTATAGGCGGCGCGGGGAGCCATCAAGAGACCCAGTACTTC.

The chain combines TRBV27 with TRBJ1-5; D ambiguous. Germline values: CDR1 MNHEY, CDR2 SMNVEV (reference sequence). The CDR3 runs 15 residues. V was pared by 2 bases and J by 11 bases, with 19 bases between. CDR3 bases: TGTGCCAGCAGTTTAAATTACGCATCCGCAGCGGCCCAGCATTTT. Amino acid sequence: CASSLNYASAAAQHF.

V usage is TRBV9 and J usage is TRBJ2-5, with D possibly matching TRBD1 (5 bases). CDR1 and CDR2 from the germline V gene are SGDLS and YYNGEE. Trimming pared 0 bases from V and 5 bases from J, leaving 8 bases between. This CDR3 has 13 amino acids. The CDR3 DNA follows: TGTGCCAGCAGCGTAGGGGGCCGGGAGACCCAGTACTTC. Translated: CASSVGGRETQYF.

This clone came up once. The chain links TRBV18 to TRBJ2-7; possibly TRBD1 for D (6 bases). Germline V gene sequence: CDR1 KGHSH, CDR2 LQKENI. Trimming removed 4 bases at V and 5 bases at J, with 15 bases between. CDR3 length: 14 amino acids. The CDR3 spells CASSQSRQGHEQYF. The CDR3 nucleotides read TGTGCCAGCTCACAATCCCGGCAGGGGCACGAGCAGTACTTC.

This chain uses TRBV28 with TRBJ2-1, with 8 bases matching TRBD2. The CDR3 totals 16 residues. The V and J ends lost 8 bases and 4 bases, in that order; junction bases with no gene match: 13. The germline CDR1 and CDR2 sequences are MDHEN and SYDVKM. Here the CDR3 DNA reads TGTGCCAGCGAGAGTAGCGGGACACCGACTTACAATGAGCAGTTCTTC. As protein: CASESSGTPTYNEQFF.

The J gene is TRBJ1-3, the V gene TRBV25-1, with no clear D. Trimming took 0 bases from V and 4 from J, leaving 10 bases between them. The CDR3 sequence is 15 residues long. Germline assignment: CDR1 MGHDK and CDR2 SYGVNS. The DNA for the CDR3 is TGTGCCAGCAGTGAATATCAGGCAATGGGAAACACCATATATTTT. Residues: CASSEYQAMGNTIYF.

V gene TRBV11-2 combines with J gene TRBJ2-7; D might be TRBD1 (5 bases). This CDR3 is 15 amino acids long. From germline, CDR1 is SGHAT and CDR2 FQNNGV. V was cut by 3 bases and J by 1 base, with 13 bases left in between. DNA of the CDR3: TGTGCCAGCAGCTTGGCCCAACAGGTTTCCTACGAGCAGTACTTC. Its translation is CASSLAQQVSYEQYF. Filled out from reference TRBV11-2 and TRBJ2-7, the complete variable domain reads EAGVAQSPRYKIIEKRQSVAFWCNPISGHATLYWYQQILGQGPKLLIQFQNNGVVDDSQLPKDRFSAERLKGVDSTLKIQPAKLEDSAVYLCASSLAQQVSYEQYFGPGTRLTVT.

This sequence joins TRBV12-1 and TRBJ2-1; no check of the table's D call, TRBD1, against the DNA was made. TRBV12-1 is labeled a pseudogene. The CDR3 runs 14 residues. The DNA of the CDR3 is TGTGCCAGCAGCTTTGCAGGGGCAGGGGATGAGCAGTTCTTC. Translated: CASSFAGAGDEQFF.

This chain links TRBV3-1 (or the pseudogene TRBV3-2) with TRBJ1-1; no clear D. Germline V lookup: CDR1 LGHDT, CDR2 YNNKEL (reference sequence). This CDR3 is 13 amino acids long. With 4 bases removed from V and 3 bases from J, the gap between germline ends came to 9 bases. CDR3 loop: CASSRDGDTEAFF. The CDR3 DNA reads TGTGCCAGCAGCCGTGACGGGGACACTGAAGCTTTCTTT.

The CDR3 region has the DNA TGTGCCAGCAGTGACAGGAAAGGCTCCTACGAGCAGTACTTC. This sequence encodes CASSDRKGSYEQYF. The chain couples TRBV6-2 or TRBV6-3 to TRBJ2-7, with D possibly TRBD1 on 6 matching bases. CDR1 is MNHEY and CDR2 is SVGEGT in the germline V gene. The CDR3 spans 14 residues. The V end lost 5 bases, the J end lost 0 bases, and 11 bases lay between the germline ends.

This clone was observed once. The V gene is TRBV6-6, the J gene TRBJ2-5; TRBD1 is a possible D gene (6 bases). The CDR3 totals 13 residues. Trimming pared 4 bases from V and 7 bases from J, leaving 13 bases between. Germline values: CDR1 MNHNY, CDR2 SVGAGI (reference sequence). CDR3 sequence (DNA): TGTGCCAGCAGTTCAGAGGACAGAGGGACCCAGTACTTC. It yields the protein CASSSEDRGTQYF.

V gene TRBV3-1 (or the pseudogene TRBV3-2) combines with J gene TRBJ2-5; 8 bases match TRBD1. J gave up 1 base and V 4 bases, and 8 bases lay outside the gene matches. In germline, CDR1 is LGHDT, CDR2 YNNKEL (reference sequence). The CDR3 runs 16 residues. In DNA, the CDR3 is TGTGCCAGCAGCCGACTTGACAGGGGTGGCCAAGAGACCCAGTACTTC. It is translated as CASSRLDRGGQETQYF.

This chain joins TRBV28 and TRBJ2-5; 9 bases match TRBD1. The CDR3 loop spans 15 amino acids. Germline loops: CDR1 MDHEN, CDR2 SYDVKM. Trimming at V came to 6 bases and at J to 5 bases, leaving 10 bases not matched to a gene. The DNA for the CDR3 is TGTGCCAGCAGCCCGACAGGGGGTTCGCGGGAGACCCAGTACTTC. Its protein product is CASSPTGGSRETQYF.

The chain carries TRBV7-9 and TRBJ1-4, with a weak D call TRBD1 (5 bases). Trimming shortened V by 6 bases and J by 8 bases, and 10 bases separated the two germline ends. The CDR3 has 12 amino acids. Germline V gives CDR1 SEHNR, CDR2 FQNEAQ (reference sequence). The CDR3 spells CASRQDSEKLFF. The CDR3 DNA reads TGTGCCAGCAGGCAAGACAGCGAAAAACTGTTTTTT.

The chain has TRBV5-1 and TRBJ1-3, with D possibly matching TRBD1 (6 bases). Germline V lookup: CDR1 SGHRS, CDR2 YFSETQ. V lost 4 bases to trimming and J lost 0 bases, with 11 bases between them. The CDR3 is made up of 15 amino acids. The CDR3 is CASSLGQPSGNTIYF. In DNA form, the CDR3 reads TGCGCCAGCAGCCTAGGACAGCCCTCTGGAAACACCATATATTTT.

CDR3 sequence reads: CASSYGQTGELFF. The CDR3 DNA sequence: TGTGCCAGCAGCTACGGACAGACCGGGGAGCTGTTTTTT. The chain combines TRBV13 with TRBJ2-2; maybe TRBD1 (6 bases). V was shortened by 4 bases and J by 5 bases, with 8 bases between the two germline ends. The CDR3 is 13 residues long. CDR1 and CDR2 (germline): PRHDT, FYEKMQ (reference sequence). The whole variable domain, remainder taken from reference TRBV13 and TRBJ2-2, is AAGVIQSPRHLIKEKRETATLKCYPIPRHDTVYWYQQGPGQDPQFLISFYEKMQSDKGSIPDRFSAQQFSDYHSELNMSSLELGDSALYFCASSYGQTGELFFGEGSRLTVL.

CDR3 residues: CAIKTGWSEKLFF. The CDR3 DNA is TGTGCGATCAAGACAGGATGGAGTGAAAAACTGTTTTTT. The genes are TRBV6-5 and TRBJ1-4; the D gene is possibly TRBD1 (6 bases). This CDR3 spans 13 amino acids. The germline V gene has CDR1 MNHEY and CDR2 SVGAGI.

The rearrangement uses TRBV18 and TRBJ2-5; 8 positions match TRBD1. The CDR3 runs 17 residues. V lost 1 base, J lost 1 base, and 8 bases stayed unmatched. Germline assignment: CDR1 KGHSH and CDR2 LQKENI. Here the CDR3 reads CASSPLRRGRLQETQYF. DNA of the CDR3: TGTGCCAGCTCACCACTTCGCAGGGGGCGACTCCAAGAGACCCAGTACTTC.

This clone has more than one count but fewer than ten. This sequence joins TRBV5-4 and TRBJ1-2, with TRBD1 identical over 9 bases. V trimming: 2 bases; J trimming: 5 bases; junction bases outside the gene matches: 7. Germline values: CDR1 SGHNT, CDR2 YYREEE (reference sequence). The CDR3 extends over 15 amino acids. The CDR3 sequence is CASSFSGQGEYGYTF. The CDR3 DNA is TGTGCCAGCAGCTTTTCGGGACAGGGAGAATATGGCTACACCTTC. Together with reference TRBV5-4 and TRBJ1-2, the CDR3 gives the full variable domain: ETGVTQSPTHLIKTRGQQVTLRCSSQSGHNTVSWYQQALGQGPQFIFQYYREEENGRGNFPPRFSGLQFPNYSSELNVNALELDDSALYLCASSFSGQGEYGYTFGSGTRLTVV.

This clone was detected only once. The J gene is TRBJ2-7, the V gene TRBV27, with 7 bases matching TRBD1. Trimming at V came to 0 bases and at J to 2 bases, leaving 7 bases not matched to a gene. The CDR3 extends over 16 amino acids. From germline, CDR1 is MNHEY and CDR2 SMNVEV (reference sequence). For the CDR3, the DNA is TGTGCCAGCAGTTTATCGACAGGGACCCATGCCTACGAGCAGTACTTC. As protein: CASSLSTGTHAYEQYF.

V is TRBV6-5 and J is TRBJ1-4; D remains unclear. The germline CDR1 and CDR2 sequences are MNHEY and SVGAGI. Between the trimmed V and J ends, which lost 0 bases and 2 bases, there was a span of 7 bases. The CDR3 has 15 residues. The CDR3 sequence is CASSYSWRTNEKLFF. As DNA, the CDR3 is TGTGCCAGCAGTTACTCTTGGAGGACTAATGAAAAACTGTTTTTT.